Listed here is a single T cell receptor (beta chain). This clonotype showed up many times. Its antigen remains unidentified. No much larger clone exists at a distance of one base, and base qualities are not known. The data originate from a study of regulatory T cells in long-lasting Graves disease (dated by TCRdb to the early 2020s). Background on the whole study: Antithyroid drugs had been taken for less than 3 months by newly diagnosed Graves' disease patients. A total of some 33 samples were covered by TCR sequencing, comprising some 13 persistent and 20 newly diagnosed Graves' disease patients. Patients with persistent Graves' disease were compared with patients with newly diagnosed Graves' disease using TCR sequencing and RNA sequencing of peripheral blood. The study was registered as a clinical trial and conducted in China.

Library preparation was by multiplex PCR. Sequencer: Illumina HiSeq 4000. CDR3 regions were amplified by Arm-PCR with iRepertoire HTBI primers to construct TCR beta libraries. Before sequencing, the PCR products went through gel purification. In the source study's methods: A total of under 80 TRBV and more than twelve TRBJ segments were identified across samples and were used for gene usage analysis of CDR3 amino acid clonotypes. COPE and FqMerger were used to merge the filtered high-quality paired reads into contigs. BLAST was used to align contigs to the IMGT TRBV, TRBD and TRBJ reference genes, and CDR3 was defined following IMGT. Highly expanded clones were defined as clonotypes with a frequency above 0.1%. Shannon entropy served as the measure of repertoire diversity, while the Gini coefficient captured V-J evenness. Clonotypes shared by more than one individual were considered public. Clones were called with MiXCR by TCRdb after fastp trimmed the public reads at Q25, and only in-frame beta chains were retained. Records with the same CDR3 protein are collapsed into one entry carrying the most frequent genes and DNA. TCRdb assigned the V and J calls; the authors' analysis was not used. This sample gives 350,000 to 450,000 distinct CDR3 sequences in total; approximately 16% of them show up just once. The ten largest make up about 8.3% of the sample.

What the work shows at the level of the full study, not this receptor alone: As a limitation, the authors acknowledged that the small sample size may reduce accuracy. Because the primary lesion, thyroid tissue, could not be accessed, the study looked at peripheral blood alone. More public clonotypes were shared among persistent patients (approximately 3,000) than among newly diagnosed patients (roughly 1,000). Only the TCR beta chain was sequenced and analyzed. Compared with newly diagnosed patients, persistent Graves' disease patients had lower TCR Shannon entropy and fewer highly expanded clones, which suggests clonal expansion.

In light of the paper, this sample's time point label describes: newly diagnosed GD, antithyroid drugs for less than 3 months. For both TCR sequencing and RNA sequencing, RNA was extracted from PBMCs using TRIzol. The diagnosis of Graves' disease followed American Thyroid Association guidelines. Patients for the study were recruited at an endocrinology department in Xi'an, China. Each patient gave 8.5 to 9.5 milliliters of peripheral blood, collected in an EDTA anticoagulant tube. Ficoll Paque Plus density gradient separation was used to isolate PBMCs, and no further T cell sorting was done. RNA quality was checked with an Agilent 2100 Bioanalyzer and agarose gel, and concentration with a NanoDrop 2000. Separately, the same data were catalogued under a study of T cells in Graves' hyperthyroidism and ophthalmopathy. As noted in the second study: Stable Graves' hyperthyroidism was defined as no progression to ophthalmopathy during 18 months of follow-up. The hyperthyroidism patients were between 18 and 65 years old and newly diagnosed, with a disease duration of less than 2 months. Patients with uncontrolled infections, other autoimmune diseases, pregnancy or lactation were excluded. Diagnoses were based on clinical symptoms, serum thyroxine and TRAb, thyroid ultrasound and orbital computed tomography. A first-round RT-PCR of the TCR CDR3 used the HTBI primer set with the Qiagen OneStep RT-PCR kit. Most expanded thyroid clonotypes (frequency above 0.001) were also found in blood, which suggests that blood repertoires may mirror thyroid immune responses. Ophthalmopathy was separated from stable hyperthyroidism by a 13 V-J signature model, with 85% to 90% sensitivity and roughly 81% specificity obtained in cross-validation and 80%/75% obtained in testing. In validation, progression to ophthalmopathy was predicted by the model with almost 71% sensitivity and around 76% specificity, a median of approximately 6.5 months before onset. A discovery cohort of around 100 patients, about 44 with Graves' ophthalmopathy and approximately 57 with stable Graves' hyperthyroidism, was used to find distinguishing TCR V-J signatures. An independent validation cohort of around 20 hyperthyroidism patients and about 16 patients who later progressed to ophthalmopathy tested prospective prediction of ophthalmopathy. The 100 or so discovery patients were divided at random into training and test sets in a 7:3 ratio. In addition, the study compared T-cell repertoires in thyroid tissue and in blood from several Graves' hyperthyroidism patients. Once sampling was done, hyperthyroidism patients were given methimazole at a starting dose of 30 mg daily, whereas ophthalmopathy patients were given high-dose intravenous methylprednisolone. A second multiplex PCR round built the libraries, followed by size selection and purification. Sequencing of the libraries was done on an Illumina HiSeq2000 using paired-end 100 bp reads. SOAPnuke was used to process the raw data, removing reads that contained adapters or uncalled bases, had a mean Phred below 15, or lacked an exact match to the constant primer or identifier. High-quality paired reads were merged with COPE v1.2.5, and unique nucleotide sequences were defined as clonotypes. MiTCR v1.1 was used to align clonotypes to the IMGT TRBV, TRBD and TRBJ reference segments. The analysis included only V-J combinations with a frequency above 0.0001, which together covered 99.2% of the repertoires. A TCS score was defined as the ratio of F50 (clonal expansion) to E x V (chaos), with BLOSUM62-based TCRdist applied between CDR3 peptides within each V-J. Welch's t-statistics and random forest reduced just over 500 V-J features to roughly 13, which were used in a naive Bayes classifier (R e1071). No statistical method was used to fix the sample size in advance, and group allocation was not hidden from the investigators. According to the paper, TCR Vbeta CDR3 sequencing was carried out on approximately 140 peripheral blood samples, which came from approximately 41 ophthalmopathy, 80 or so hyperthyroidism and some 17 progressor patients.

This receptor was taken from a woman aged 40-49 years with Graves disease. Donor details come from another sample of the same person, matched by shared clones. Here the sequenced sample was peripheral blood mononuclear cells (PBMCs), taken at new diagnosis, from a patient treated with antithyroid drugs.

CDR3 sequence: CASSFTSVHEQFF. The sequence in DNA is TGCGCCAGCAGCTTTACTAGCGTCCATGAGCAGTTCTTC. This chain is built from TRBV5-1 and TRBJ2-1, with TRBD2 identical over 7 junction bases. The CDR3 has 13 amino acids, counting the end cysteine and phenylalanine. Solely the CDR3 DNA is kept, with 39 bases framed from the first base. Unmatched junction bases come to 4, with V trimmed by 2 bases and J by 8 bases. The CDR1 and CDR2 encoded by the germline V gene are SGHRS and YFSETQ.